The 18 T cell receptor beta chains presented below share a single source sample, sequenced in a study of T cell responses to AZD1222 COVID-19 vaccine. Using immunoSEQ multiplex PCR, the repertoire was profiled, and TCRdb retains in-frame clones only, with some absent. The sample has a few hundred thousand clones; 85% to 95% are singletons. The sample consisted of peripheral blood, taken on day 0 of AZD1222 vaccination. These receptors originate from an adult in good health.

This chain uses TRBV9 with TRBJ2-3, with D perhaps TRBD1 (6 bases). CDR1 is SGDLS, CDR2 YYNGEE, per germline. This CDR3 is 16 amino acids long. V shed 4 bases and J shed 2 bases, with 17 bases lying between them. CDR3 sequence (DNA): TGTGCCAGCAGCCCCGGAAGACAGGTACTCACAGATACGCAGTATTTT. Translation: CASSPGRQVLTDTQYF.

The chain has TRBV28 and TRBJ2-1; D perhaps matches TRBD2 (5 bases). Per the germline V gene, CDR1 is MDHEN and CDR2 is SYDVKM. This CDR3 has 14 residues. Trimming removed 1 base from V and 7 bases from J, with 11 bases in between. The CDR3 spells CASSLLAGRNEQFF. The DNA for the CDR3 is TGTGCCAGCAGTTTATTGGCGGGTCGGAATGAGCAGTTCTTC.

The chain joins TRBV4-1 to TRBJ2-5; 11 bases align to TRBD2. The germline gives CDR1 MGHRA, CDR2 YSYEKL. V shed 3 bases and J 5 bases; nucleotides not matched to a gene: 5. The CDR3 is 15 residues long. The CDR3 nucleotides read TGCGCCAGCAGCCAGGGACTAGCGGTTGGGGAGACCCAGTACTTC. It encodes CASSQGLAVGETQYF.

The chain uses TRBV28 and TRBJ2-7; a weak D match, TRBD2 (6 bases). V was cut by 4 bases and J by 0 bases, with 25 bases left in between. Germline loops: CDR1 MDHEN, CDR2 SYDVKM. This CDR3 is built from 19 residues. The CDR3 reads CASSWASGRAGSNSYEQYF. The CDR3 DNA reads as TGTGCCAGCAGTTGGGCTTCAGGGCGCGCGGGAAGCAACTCCTACGAGCAGTACTTC. The complete variable domain, with remaining parts taken from reference TRBV28 and TRBJ2-7, reads DVKVTQSSRYLVKRTGEKVFLECVQDMDHENMFWYRQDPGLGLRLIYFSYDVKMKEKGDIPEGYSVSREKKERFSLILESASTNQTSMYLCASSWASGRAGSNSYEQYFGPGTRLTVT.

The chain is built from TRBV25-1 and TRBJ1-6; 7 nucleotides match TRBD1. J gave up 3 bases and V 7 bases, and 6 bases lay outside the gene matches. The CDR3 loop spans 15 amino acids. The germline V gene encodes CDR1 MGHDK and CDR2 SYGVNS. This CDR3 is CASTDRANYNSPLHF. In nucleotides, the CDR3 is TGTGCCAGCACCGACAGGGCCAACTATAATTCACCCCTCCACTTT.

The CDR3 DNA follows: TGCAGCGCTGAGACAGGCAGAGGGTTCTACACCTTC. This codes for CSAETGRGFYTF. The chain is built from TRBV29-1 and TRBJ1-2; possible D gene TRBD1, 6 bases. Looked up from germline, CDR1 is SQVTM and CDR2 is ANQGSEA. V dropped 7 bases and J dropped 10 bases, with 19 bases sitting between them. CDR3 length: 12 amino acids.

The V call is TRBV28, the J call TRBJ2-1, with 9 bases aligning to TRBD1. The CDR3 is 15 amino acids. After removal of 5 bases from V and 7 bases from J, the junction contained 9 bases not matched to a gene. The germline CDR1 and CDR2 sequences are MDHEN and SYDVKM. The CDR3 DNA is TGTGCCAGCAGTCAGAACAGGGGGCGCTTGAATGAGCAGTTCTTC. Translated: CASSQNRGRLNEQFF.

The chain links TRBV5-1 to TRBJ1-6; D gene uncertain. Per germline, CDR1 SGHRS and CDR2 YFSETQ. This CDR3 contains 15 residues. V was cut by 4 bases and J by 6 bases, with 14 bases left in between. CDR3 nucleotides: TGCGCCAGCAGCCCAGGACTGCTATTTAATTCACCCCTCCACTTT. Translating it yields CASSPGLLFNSPLHF.

V and J are TRBV12-3 or TRBV12-4 and TRBJ2-2; D might be TRBD1 (6 bases). V was trimmed by 11 bases and J by 5 bases, leaving 12 bases between them. CDR3 size: 12 residues. CDR3 nucleotides: TGTGCCGGCCGAAGGGGGACCGGGGAGCTGTTTTTT. Its translation: CAGRRGTGELFF.

The chain has TRBV21-1 and TRBJ2-5; no DNA check was done on the table's D call, TRBD1. TRBV21-1 is shown as a pseudogene. The CDR3 extends over 14 amino acids. The CDR3 loop reads CASSKDVKQETQYF. For the CDR3, the DNA is TGTGCCAGCAGCAAAGATGTCAAACAAGAGACCCAGTACTTC.

The chain recombines TRBV7-9 with TRBJ2-5; TRBD1 might be the D (5 bases). This CDR3 contains 13 residues. Per the germline V gene, CDR1 is SEHNR and CDR2 is FQNEAQ (reference sequence). With 5 bases removed from V and 3 bases from J, the gap between germline ends came to 10 bases. The CDR3 nucleotides read TGTGCCAGCAGCCCCGGCAGGGAAGAGACCCAGTACTTC. This gives the protein CASSPGREETQYF.

The J gene is TRBJ1-3, the V gene TRBV18; perhaps TRBD1 as D (5 bases). Germline CDR1 reads KGHSH; CDR2 reads LQKENI. With 6 bases removed from V and 0 bases from J, the gap between germline ends came to 12 bases. The CDR3 runs to 15 residues. The CDR3 DNA reads as TGTGCCAGCTCTCAGGGATCCTACTCTGGAAACACCATATATTTT. It encodes CASSQGSYSGNTIYF.

This clone occurred a few times. The V and J genes are TRBV2 and TRBJ1-5; D unresolved. Germline V lookup: CDR1 SNHLY, CDR2 FYNNEI. V lost 7 bases, J lost 5 bases, and 12 bases lay in between. There are 13 residues in the CDR3. The chain's CDR3 is CASMRAEDQPQHF. The CDR3 DNA reads TGTGCCAGCATGCGGGCAGAGGATCAGCCCCAGCATTTT.

The CDR3 nucleotides read TGTGCCAGCAGCTTAACCACGACCCGGACAGGGGAGTCTGGGGCCAACGTCCTGACTTTC. Translation gives CASSLTTTRTGESGANVLTF. The chain carries TRBV7-3 and TRBJ2-6, with 9 positions matching TRBD1. V dropped 0 bases and J dropped 1; count of bases not matched to a gene: 10. This CDR3 has 20 amino acids. Germline CDR1 reads SGHTA; CDR2 reads FQGTGA.

V and J are TRBV13 and TRBJ2-5; 12 bases line up with TRBD2. V lost 0 bases and J lost 2; bases outside the gene matches: 7. There are 18 residues in the CDR3. CDR1 is PRHDT, CDR2 FYEKMQ, per germline (reference sequence). Here the CDR3 reads CASSLGRRLAGDQETQYF. The CDR3 DNA is TGTGCCAGCAGCTTAGGCCGCCGACTAGCGGGAGATCAAGAGACCCAGTACTTC.

V gene TRBV2 combines with J gene TRBJ1-2, with TRBD1 matching over 9 bases. Germline-derived CDR1 and CDR2 are SNHLY and FYNNEI. The CDR3 length is 16 residues. V lost 3 bases and J lost 4; bases outside the gene matches: 9. The CDR3: CASSERDRVGPYGYTF. Written as DNA, the CDR3 is TGTGCCAGCAGTGAGCGGGACAGGGTAGGCCCCTATGGCTACACCTTC.

In its sample, this clone was seen a few times. V gene TRBV4-2 combines with J gene TRBJ1-6; possible D gene TRBD1, 6 bases. Deletions cut 6 bases from V and 14 bases from J, with 17 bases between. CDR1 is LGHNA and CDR2 is YNFKEQ in the germline V gene. The CDR3 contains 13 residues. CDR3 loop: CASRQGGSGALHF. CDR3 coding DNA: TGTGCCAGCAGGCAGGGCGGCTCAGGGGCCCTCCACTTT.

This chain joins TRBV6-1 and TRBJ1-5; D not certain. The germline V gene has CDR1 MNHNS and CDR2 SASEGT. V lost 1 base to trimming and J lost 6 bases, with 10 bases between them. This CDR3 has 14 residues. CDR3 protein: CASSEGGRVQPQHF. The CDR3 coding sequence is TGTGCCAGCAGTGAAGGGGGAAGGGTTCAGCCCCAGCATTTT.